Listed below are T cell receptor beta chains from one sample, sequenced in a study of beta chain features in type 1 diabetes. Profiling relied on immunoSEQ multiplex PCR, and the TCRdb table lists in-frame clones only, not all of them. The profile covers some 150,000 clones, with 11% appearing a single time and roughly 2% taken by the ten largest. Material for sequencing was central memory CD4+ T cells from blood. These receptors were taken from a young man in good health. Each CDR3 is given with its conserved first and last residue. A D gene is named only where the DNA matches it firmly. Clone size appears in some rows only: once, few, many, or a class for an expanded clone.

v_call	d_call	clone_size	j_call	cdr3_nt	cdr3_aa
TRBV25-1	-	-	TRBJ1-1	TGTGCCAGCAGTGAATACCGAGGGGGGGCTTTCTTT	CASSEYRGGAFF
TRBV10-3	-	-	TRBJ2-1	TGTGCCATCAGTCGTGGAGGACCGGGTGGTGAGCAGTTCTTC	CAISRGGPGGEQFF
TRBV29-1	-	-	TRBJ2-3	TGCAGCTCGGGTAGTTTTGATACGCAGTATTTT	CSSGSFDTQYF
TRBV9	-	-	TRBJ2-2	TGTGCCAGCAGCGTAGACGCCGGGGAGCTGTTTTTT	CASSVDAGELFF
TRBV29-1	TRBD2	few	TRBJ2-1	TGCAGCGTTGATACTAGCGGATACAATGAGCAGTTCTTC	CSVDTSGYNEQFF
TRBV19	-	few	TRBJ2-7	TGTGCCAGTAGTATACGGCGGGGGCGCCACTACGAGCAGTACTTC	CASSIRRGRHYEQYF
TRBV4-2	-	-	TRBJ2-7	TGTGCCAGCAGCCTACAGGGAACCTACGAGCAGTACTTC	CASSLQGTYEQYF
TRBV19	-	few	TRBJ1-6	TGTGCCAGTACCTGGTCTGAATACGGTTCACCCCTCCACTTT	CASTWSEYGSPLHF
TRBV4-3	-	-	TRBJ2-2	TGCGCCAGCAGCCAAGAGGCAGGGGGGCACGGGGAGCTGTTTTTT	CASSQEAGGHGELFF
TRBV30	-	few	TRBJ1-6	TGTGCCTGGACGGGCCAGAAGCGGTCACCCCTCCACTTT	CAWTGQKRSPLHF
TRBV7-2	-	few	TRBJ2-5	TGTGCCAACGGCCGGGACACTCAAGAGACCCAGTACTTC	CANGRDTQETQYF
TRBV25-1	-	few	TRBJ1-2	TGTGCCAGCAGTTCCTTACAGGGATATTCTGGCTACACCTTC	CASSSLQGYSGYTF
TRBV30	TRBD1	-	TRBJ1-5	TGTGCCTGGAGTAAGGACAGGGGGACGCAGCCCCAGCATTTT	CAWSKDRGTQPQHF
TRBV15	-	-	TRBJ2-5	TGTGCCACCAGCAGAGGCCCCGGGGTTCAAGAGACCCAGTACTTC	CATSRGPGVQETQYF
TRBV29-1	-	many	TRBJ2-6	TGCAGCGTTGACGCGCAGGGGCAAGGGGCCAACGTCCTGACTTTC	CSVDAQGQGANVLTF
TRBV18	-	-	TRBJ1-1	TGTGCCAGCTCACCACGGACAGTGAACACTGAAGCTTTCTTT	CASSPRTVNTEAFF
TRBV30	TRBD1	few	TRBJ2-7	TGTGCCAGCCGGGACAGCGCTCGCTACGAGCAGTACTTC	CASRDSARYEQYF
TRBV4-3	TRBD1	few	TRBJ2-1	TGCGCCAGCAGCCAAGAGTGGACAGGGGGGTACAATGAGCAGTTCTTC	CASSQEWTGGYNEQFF
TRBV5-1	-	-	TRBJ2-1	TGCGCCAGCAGCTTGGCTAGGGACATTAGTCCGGATGAGCAGTTCTTC	CASSLARDISPDEQFF
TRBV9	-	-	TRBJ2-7	TGTGCCAGCAGCGTATCCCATACCGGGACAGAGCAGTACTTC	CASSVSHTGTEQYF
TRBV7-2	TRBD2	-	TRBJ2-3	TGTGCCAGCAGCTTGGGACTAGGCACAGATACGCAGTATTTT	CASSLGLGTDTQYF
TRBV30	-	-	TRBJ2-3	TGTGCCTGGAGCCCGGACGCGAGTGGGGATACGCAGTATTTT	CAWSPDASGDTQYF
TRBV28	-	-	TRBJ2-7	TGTGCCAGCAGTACAGGGGGAGGGACCTACGAGCAGTACTTC	CASSTGGGTYEQYF
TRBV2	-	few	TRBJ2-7	TGTGCCAGCGTTGGACGGGTTACCTCCTACGAGCAGTACTTC	CASVGRVTSYEQYF
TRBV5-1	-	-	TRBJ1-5	TGCGCCAGCAGCCCCCTGGGGGGCCCTCAGCCCCAGCATTTT	CASSPLGGPQPQHF
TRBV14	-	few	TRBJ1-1	TGTGCCAGCAGGGGGGACACCTCCCGATCTGAAGCTTTCTTT	CASRGDTSRSEAFF
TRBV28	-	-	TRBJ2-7	TGTGCCAGCGAGGGTCGACGCTACGAGCAGTACTTC	CASEGRRYEQYF
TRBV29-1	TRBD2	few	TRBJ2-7	TGCAGCGTTGAACTGAGGGGCGCAAAGATGAGCGGGAGGAGGGAGCAGTACTTC	CSVELRGAKMSGRREQYF
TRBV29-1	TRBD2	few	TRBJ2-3	TGCAGCGTTGAAGACGCTGGTGGTAGCGGGGGGAGCACAGATACGCAGTATTTT	CSVEDAGGSGGSTDTQYF
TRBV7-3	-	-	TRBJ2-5	TGTGCCAGCAGCTTAACGGAGGGGCAAGAGACCCAGTACTTC	CASSLTEGQETQYF
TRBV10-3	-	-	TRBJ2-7	TGTGCCATCAGTGAGGTGGGACGGAGCGCCTACGAGCAGTACTTC	CAISEVGRSAYEQYF
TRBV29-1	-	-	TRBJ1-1	TGCAGCGGGCAGAACACTGAAGCTTTCTTT	CSGQNTEAFF